Shown below are 29 T cell receptor beta chains from a single sample sequenced in a study of blood T cell repertoires in COVID-19. Assay used: immunoSEQ multiplex PCR; TCRdb lists only in-frame clones, some missing. The table shows roughly 240,000 clones, with approximately 85% occurring only once. Source material: peripheral blood. The receptors shown here come from a woman aged 70-85 years with acute or convalescent COVID-19.

Worth noting for this clone: The junction differs from germline at one of its ends, possibly a read error. Other DNA sequences in this sample translate to the same CDR3. The CDR3 is CASSALQGRETQYF. CDR3 sequence (DNA): TGCGCCAGCTCAGCATTACAGGGGAGGGAGACCCAGTACTTC. The chain employs TRBV18 and TRBJ2-5, with D possibly TRBD1 on 7 matching bases. In germline, CDR1 is KGHSH, CDR2 LQKENI. This CDR3 has 14 amino acids.

This clone has just a few counts. This chain connects TRBV19 to TRBJ1-2, with TRBD1 identical over 9 bases. The junction had 11 bases not matched to a gene; V was cut back by 6 bases and J by 3 bases. This CDR3 region has 16 residues. CDR1 and CDR2 (germline): LNHDA, SQIVND (reference sequence). CDR3 residues: CASRDTGGGGYYGYTF. Here the CDR3 DNA reads TGTGCCAGTAGGGATACAGGGGGCGGAGGTTACTATGGCTACACCTTC.

The chain couples TRBV5-6 to TRBJ1-2; 7 bases align to TRBD1. CDR1 and CDR2 (germline): SGHDT, YYEEEE. This CDR3 is 13 amino acids long. The junction had 7 bases not matched to a gene; V was cut back by 4 bases and J by 7 bases. CDR3 coding DNA: TGTGCCAGCAGCGAAGGGGGCATCGGTGGCTACACCTTC. Translating it yields CASSEGGIGGYTF. Together with reference TRBV5-6 and TRBJ1-2, the CDR3 gives the full variable domain: DAGVTQSPTHLIKTRGQQVTLRCSPKSGHDTVSWYQQALGQGPQFIFQYYEEEERQRGNFPDRFSGHQFPNYSSELNVNALLLGDSALYLCASSEGGIGGYTFGSGTRLTVV.

The V gene is TRBV14, the J gene TRBJ1-2, with D perhaps TRBD1 (6 bases). Germline V gives CDR1 SGHDN, CDR2 FVKESK. Trimming pared 0 bases from V and 8 bases from J, leaving 16 bases between. This CDR3 has 15 amino acids. Here the CDR3 reads CASSQDFRDIRGYTF. Written as DNA, the CDR3 is TGTGCCAGCAGCCAAGACTTCCGGGACATCCGGGGCTACACCTTC.

This sequence joins TRBV2 and TRBJ1-5; 7 positions match TRBD1. This CDR3 comprises 15 residues. V lost 6 bases to trimming and J lost 0 bases; unmatched junction nucleotides: 5. The germline V gene has CDR1 SNHLY and CDR2 FYNNEI. The CDR3 here is CASSRDRTSNQPQHF. CDR3 in DNA: TGTGCCAGCAGCCGGGACAGAACTAGCAATCAGCCCCAGCATTTT.

V is TRBV19 and J is TRBJ1-5; possible D gene TRBD1, 5 bases. This CDR3 region has 15 residues. Germline V gene lookup returns CDR1 LNHDA and CDR2 SQIVND (reference sequence). Trimming removed 7 bases at V and 4 bases at J, with 17 bases between. DNA of the CDR3: TGTGCCAGTACTGATATGGCAGGGCGTAATCAGCCCCAGCATTTT. It translates to CASTDMAGRNQPQHF.

The V and J genes are TRBV7-9 and TRBJ2-3; 9 nucleotides match TRBD2. There are 15 residues in the CDR3. J was trimmed by 6 bases and V by 5 bases; bases with no gene match: 9. Germline V lookup: CDR1 SEHNR, CDR2 FQNEAQ (reference sequence). The DNA of the CDR3 is TGTGCCAGCAGCCTACTTGCGGGGGGGTTGGATACGCAGTATTTT. This gives the protein CASSLLAGGLDTQYF.

This chain connects TRBV28 to TRBJ1-3; possibly TRBD1 for D (6 bases). Trimming pared 1 base from V and 7 bases from J, leaving 20 bases between. Germline assignment: CDR1 MDHEN and CDR2 SYDVKM. The CDR3 loop spans 17 amino acids. The CDR3 coding sequence is TGTGCCAGCAGTTTATCGGTGGGGGGGGCGTTTGCGAACACCATATATTTT. Protein product: CASSLSVGGAFANTIYF.

This clone turned up a few times. The genes are TRBV19 and TRBJ1-2; TRBD1 agrees at 9 bases. The CDR3 has 16 residues. With 6 bases clipped from V and 4 bases from J, the junction kept 12 bases outside the gene matches. Per the germline V gene, CDR1 is LNHDA and CDR2 is SQIVND (reference sequence). CDR3 coding DNA: TGTGCCAGTAGCGACTCCGGACAGGGGAGGCTCTATGGCTACACCTTC. Protein: CASSDSGQGRLYGYTF.

The rearrangement uses TRBV28 and TRBJ1-1, with D possibly being TRBD1 (6 bases). The CDR3 length is 16 residues. The germline CDR1 and CDR2 sequences are MDHEN and SYDVKM. Trimming removed 3 bases at V and 5 bases at J, with 19 bases between. The CDR3 sequence: CASSFGTKGLRTEAFF. For the CDR3, the DNA is TGTGCCAGCAGTTTTGGGACAAAGGGTCTGAGGACTGAAGCTTTCTTT.

This clone was seen only once. This chain links TRBV28 with TRBJ1-6; 12 nucleotides match TRBD1. The J segment lost 9 bases and the V segment lost 4 bases, leaving 7 bases of the junction unmatched. CDR1 is MDHEN, CDR2 SYDVKM, per germline. The CDR3 runs to 16 residues. CDR3 region: CASSSEPGQGASPLHF. CDR3 sequence (DNA): TGTGCCAGCAGTTCCGAACCGGGACAGGGGGCTTCACCCCTCCACTTT.

The chain joins TRBV5-1 to TRBJ1-2; 7 bases match TRBD1. CDR3 length equals 15 residues. The V gene's germline CDR1 is SGHRS and CDR2 YFSETQ. The ends lost 1 base at V and 4 bases at J; junction bases unmatched: 7. The CDR3, as DNA: TGCGCCAGCAGCTTGCAAGGACAGGCCCCCTATGGCTACACCTTC. Protein sequence: CASSLQGQAPYGYTF. The variable domain in full, with the rest retrieved from reference TRBV5-1 and TRBJ1-2, is KAGVTQTPRYLIKTRGQQVTLSCSPISGHRSVSWYQQTPGQGLQFLFEYFSETQRNKGNFPGRFSGRQFSNSRSEMNVSTLELGDSALYLCASSLQGQAPYGYTFGSGTRLTVV.

The chain is built from TRBV6-2 or TRBV6-3 and TRBJ2-2; D perhaps matches TRBD2 (6 bases). Deletions cut 4 bases from V and 7 bases from J, with 13 bases between. The CDR3 runs 14 residues. CDR1 is MNHEY and CDR2 is SVGEGT in the germline V gene. In nucleotides, the CDR3 is TGTGCCAGCAGTTGGAGGGTTTCAGGCGGGGAGCTGTTTTTT. This sequence encodes CASSWRVSGGELFF.

The sample holds one count of this clone. The CDR3 is CASSFAGDQPQHF. CDR3 nucleotide sequence: TGTGCCAGCAGTTTCGCCGGAGACCAGCCCCAGCATTTT. This chain uses TRBV12-3 or TRBV12-4 with TRBJ1-5; no definite D call. This CDR3 has 13 amino acids. Deletions cut 3 bases from V and 7 bases from J, with 10 bases between.

This clone was seen a few times. The chain links TRBV4-2 to TRBJ1-1; D remains ambiguous. The ends were cut back, 4 bases at V and 0 bases at J, with 18 bases in the middle. This CDR3 has 17 amino acids. Germline values: CDR1 LGHNA, CDR2 YNFKEQ. CDR3: CASSLRSLRDMNTEAFF. In DNA, the CDR3 is TGTGCCAGCAGCCTGAGATCCCTCCGGGATATGAACACTGAAGCTTTCTTT.

For the CDR3, the DNA is TGCGCCAGCGGTGAATCAGGGGAACGCTCACCCCTCCACTTT. Amino acid sequence: CASGESGERSPLHF. The chain carries TRBV5-1 and TRBJ1-6; D is possibly TRBD1 (6 bases). The CDR3 spans 14 residues. Germline CDR1 and CDR2: SGHRS and YFSETQ. Deletions cut 7 bases from V and 10 bases from J, with 18 bases between.

This chain connects TRBV7-2 to TRBJ1-2; TRBD1 agrees at 8 bases. CDR3 size: 15 residues. The germline CDR1 and CDR2 sequences are SGHTA and FQGNSA. The V gene end was trimmed by 3 bases and the J gene end by 5 bases; junction bases not matched to a gene: 8. For the CDR3, the DNA is TGTGCCAGCAGCTTTGTAGACAGGGGCGGGTATGGCTACACCTTC. Protein product: CASSFVDRGGYGYTF.

The rearrangement joins TRBV28 to TRBJ1-2, with TRBD1 identical over 7 bases. This CDR3 is built from 16 residues. The J segment lost 1 base and the V segment lost 3 bases, leaving 8 bases of the junction unmatched. From germline, CDR1 is MDHEN and CDR2 SYDVKM. For the CDR3, the DNA is TGTGCCAGCAGTTTTTTCAGGGGGAACTATAACTATGGCTACACCTTC. The encoded protein is CASSFFRGNYNYGYTF.

In regard to this clone: This sample includes further DNA sequences coding for the same CDR3. The rearrangement uses TRBV18 and TRBJ1-1; possibly TRBD1 for D (5 bases). Germline CDR1 is KGHSH and CDR2 is LQKENI. CDR3 length: 14 amino acids. Trimming removed 3 bases from V and 1 base from J, with 9 bases in between. The CDR3 protein is CASSPTGGNTEAFF. CDR3 bases: TGTGCCAGCTCACCCACCGGGGGGAACACTGAAGCTTTCTTT.

This clone was detected a few times. The rearrangement uses TRBV5-1 and TRBJ1-5, with a tentative D call TRBD1 (6 bases). Per the germline V gene, CDR1 is SGHRS and CDR2 is YFSETQ. The CDR3 sequence is 16 residues long. The V and J ends lost 0 bases and 4 bases respectively, with 14 bases between them. In DNA form, the CDR3 reads TGCGCCAGCAGCTTGGGGACCGGGACAAATAATCAGCCCCAGCATTTT. Its translation: CASSLGTGTNNQPQHF.

This chain connects TRBV3-1 (or the pseudogene TRBV3-2) to TRBJ2-5; D is unclear. Between the trimmed V and J ends, which lost 4 bases and 2 bases, there was a span of 11 bases. Germline CDR1 and CDR2: LGHDT and YNNKEL (reference sequence). The CDR3 is 14 amino acids. In DNA form, the CDR3 reads TGTGCCAGCAGCCCCATGCCACAGCAAGAGACCCAGTACTTC. Protein product: CASSPMPQQETQYF.

The table lists this clone with a count of one. DNA for the CDR3: TGTGCCAGCTCCCTTAACGCGGGGAACACTGAAGCTTTCTTT. Its translation is CASSLNAGNTEAFF. The chain couples TRBV18 to TRBJ1-1; D remains unclear. Per the germline V gene, CDR1 is KGHSH and CDR2 is LQKENI. V dropped 6 bases and J dropped 1 base, with 12 bases sitting between them. This CDR3 region has 14 residues.

The genes are TRBV7-2 and TRBJ2-5, with D unresolved. V was shortened by 5 bases and J by 2 bases, with 9 bases between the two germline ends. CDR1 and CDR2 (germline): SGHTA, FQGNSA. CDR3 length: 13 amino acids. The CDR3 loop reads CASSVSGQETQYF. CDR3 DNA sequence: TGTGCCAGCAGCGTATCCGGTCAAGAGACCCAGTACTTC.

The CDR3 here is CASSIETSRETQYF. CDR3 nucleotide sequence: TGTGCCAGTAGTATAGAGACTAGCAGAGAGACCCAGTACTTC. This chain links TRBV19 with TRBJ2-5; 7 bases map to TRBD2. J lost 4 bases, V lost 0 bases, and 2 bases had no gene match. Germline loops: CDR1 LNHDA, CDR2 SQIVND (reference sequence). The CDR3 loop spans 14 amino acids.

The chain links TRBV20-1 to TRBJ2-3, with D maybe TRBD2 (5 bases). This CDR3 has 11 amino acids. Deletions cut 7 bases from V and 5 bases from J, with 10 bases between. Germline V gene data show CDR1 as DFQATT and CDR2 as SNEGSKA (reference sequence). CDR3 DNA sequence: TGCAGTGGTAGCGTTGTAGATACGCAGTATTTT. It translates to CSGSVVDTQYF.

V is TRBV5-1 and J is TRBJ2-2, with 11 bases lining up with TRBD2. With 4 bases clipped from V and 0 bases from J, the junction kept 2 bases outside the gene matches. Germline values: CDR1 SGHRS, CDR2 YFSETQ. The CDR3 has 16 amino acids. The CDR3 sequence is CASSETSGANTGELFF. CDR3 nucleotides: TGCGCCAGCAGCGAGACTAGCGGGGCGAACACCGGGGAGCTGTTTTTT.

The V gene is TRBV3-1 (or the pseudogene TRBV3-2), the J gene TRBJ1-2; 10 positions agree with TRBD1. The CDR3 loop spans 17 amino acids. Per the germline V gene, CDR1 is LGHDT and CDR2 is YNNKEL (reference sequence). With V trimmed by 1 base and J by 6 bases, 11 bases remained unmatched. The CDR3 sequence is CASSQGFFLTGGDGYTF. The DNA of the CDR3 is TGTGCCAGCAGCCAAGGATTTTTTTTGACAGGGGGCGATGGCTACACCTTC.

The V gene is TRBV11-2, the J gene TRBJ2-1; 7 nucleotides match TRBD1. V dropped 4 bases and J dropped 3; count of bases not matched to a gene: 3. The CDR3 contains 14 residues. Germline loops: CDR1 SGHAT, CDR2 FQNNGV. In DNA form, the CDR3 reads TGTGCCAGCAGCTCGACAGGGATCTACAATGAGCAGTTCTTC. Protein: CASSSTGIYNEQFF.

This clone was detected a few times. The rearrangement uses TRBV4-3 and TRBJ1-2; D may be TRBD1 (6 bases). V was shortened by 4 bases and J by 6 bases, with 24 bases between the two germline ends. The length of the CDR3 is 17 residues. Germline V CDR1 and CDR2: LGHNA, YSLEER. This CDR3 reads CASSRVERTRGGDGYTF. DNA of the CDR3: TGCGCCAGCAGCCGGGTCGAGCGAACCCGAGGGGGGGATGGCTACACCTTC.